The 5 T cell receptor beta chains reported below all come from one sample, sequenced in a study of blood T cells in healthy people across ages. It was with a sample-barcoded 5' primer and a J-beta primer mix that a second PCR of roughly 6 to 12 cycles was run. Each CDR3 protein gets one entry after TCRdb re-called the 5' RACE reads with MiXCR. The sample carries around 1,000,000 distinct CDR3 sequences, approximately 25% recorded once. The same data also contributed to another study, on T cells of mothers and their children.

The source material was blood. Receptors originate from a girl aged 2-10 years in good health.

The J gene is TRBJ2-4, the V gene TRBV29-1; D not resolved. CDR3 length: 16 amino acids. Germline lookup yields CDR1 SQVTM and CDR2 ANQGSEA. V lost 4 bases and J 2 bases, leaving 18 bases between the germline ends. The CDR3 DNA sequence: TGCAGCGTTGTTTTTGGTCGGGCCTTAACCAAAAACATTCAGTACTTC. This translates into CSVVFGRALTKNIQYF.

CDR3 DNA: TGCGCCAGCAGCTCAGGGAGTAGCTCCTATAATTCACCCCTCCACTTT. Protein sequence: CASSSGSSSYNSPLHF. V and J are TRBV5-1 and TRBJ1-6; D may be TRBD1 (5 bases). There are 16 residues in the CDR3. V dropped 3 bases and J dropped 0 bases, with 10 bases sitting between them. Germline V gives CDR1 SGHRS, CDR2 YFSETQ.

This clonotype occurred a few times. The chain links TRBV12-3 or TRBV12-4 to TRBJ1-2, with D hard to call. Trimming shortened V by 4 bases and J by 3 bases, and 12 bases separated the two germline ends. The CDR3 contains 14 residues. Here the CDR3 DNA reads TGTGCCAGCAGTTATCTTCCCCTTGACTATGGCTACACCTTC. The encoded protein is CASSYLPLDYGYTF.

Regarding this clonotype: Sequence at one end of the junction differs from germline and may be a read error. This chain uses TRBV7-9 with TRBJ1-2; 9 nucleotides line up with TRBD1. This CDR3 has 15 amino acids. Looked up from germline, CDR1 is SEHNR and CDR2 is FQNEAQ (reference sequence). CDR3 sequence reads: CASSLAGTGPYGYPF. The CDR3 DNA reads TGTGCCAGCAGCTTAGCGGGGACAGGGCCCTATGGCTACCCCTTC. The whole variable domain, filled in from reference TRBV7-9 and TRBJ1-2, reads DTGVSQNPRHKITKRGQNVTFRCDPISEHNRLYWYRQTLGQGPEFLTYFQNEAQLEKSRLLSDRFSAERPKGSFSTLEIQRTEQGDSAMYLCASSLAGTGPYGYPFGSGTRLTVV.

V and J are TRBV27 and TRBJ2-7; 12 bases are shared with TRBD2. The CDR3 sequence is 14 residues long. CDR1 is MNHEY and CDR2 is SMNVEV in the germline V gene (reference sequence). J was trimmed by 2 bases and V by 8 bases; bases with no gene match: 4. CDR3 sequence (DNA): TGTGCCAGCCAACTAGCGGGAGGTACCTACGAGCAGTACTTC. Protein sequence: CASQLAGGTYEQYF.